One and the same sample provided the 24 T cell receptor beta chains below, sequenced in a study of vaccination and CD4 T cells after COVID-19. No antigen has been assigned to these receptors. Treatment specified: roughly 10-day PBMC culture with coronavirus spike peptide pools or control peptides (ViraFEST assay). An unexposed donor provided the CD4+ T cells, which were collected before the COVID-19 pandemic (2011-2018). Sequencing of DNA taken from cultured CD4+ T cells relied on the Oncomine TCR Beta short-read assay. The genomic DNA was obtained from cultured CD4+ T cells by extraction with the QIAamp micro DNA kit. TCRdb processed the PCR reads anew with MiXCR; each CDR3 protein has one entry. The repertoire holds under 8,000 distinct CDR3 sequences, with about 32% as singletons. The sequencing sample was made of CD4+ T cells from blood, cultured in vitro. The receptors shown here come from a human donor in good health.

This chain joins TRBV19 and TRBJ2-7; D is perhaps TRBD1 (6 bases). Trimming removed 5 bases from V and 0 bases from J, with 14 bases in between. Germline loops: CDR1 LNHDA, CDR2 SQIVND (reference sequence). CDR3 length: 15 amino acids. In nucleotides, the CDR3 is TGTGCCAGTAGTCTCAGGGGCCTATCCTCCTACGAGCAGTACTTC. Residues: CASSLRGLSSYEQYF.

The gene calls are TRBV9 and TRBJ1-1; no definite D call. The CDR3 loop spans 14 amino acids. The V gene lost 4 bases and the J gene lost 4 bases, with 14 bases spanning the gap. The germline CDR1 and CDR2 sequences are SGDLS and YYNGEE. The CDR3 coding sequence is TGTGCCAGCAGCCAAAGCTTCGGCGGCACTGAAGCTTTCTTT. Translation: CASSQSFGGTEAFF.

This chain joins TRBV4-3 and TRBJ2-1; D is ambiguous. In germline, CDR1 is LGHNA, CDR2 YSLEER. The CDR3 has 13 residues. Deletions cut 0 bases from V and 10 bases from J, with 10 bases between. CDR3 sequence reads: CASSQDEAREQFF. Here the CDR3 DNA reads TGCGCCAGCAGCCAAGATGAGGCAAGGGAGCAGTTCTTC.

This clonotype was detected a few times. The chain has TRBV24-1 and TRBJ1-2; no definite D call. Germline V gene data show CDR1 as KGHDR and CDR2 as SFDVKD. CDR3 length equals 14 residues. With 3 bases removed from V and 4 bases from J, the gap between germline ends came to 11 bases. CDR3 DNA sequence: TGTGCCACCAGTGATAGTGGCCGGGGCTATGGCTACACCTTC. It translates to CATSDSGRGYGYTF.

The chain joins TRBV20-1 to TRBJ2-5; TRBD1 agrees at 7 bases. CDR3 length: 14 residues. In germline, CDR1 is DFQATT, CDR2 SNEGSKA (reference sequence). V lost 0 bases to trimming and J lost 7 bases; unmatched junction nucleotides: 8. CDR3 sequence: CSARDSRGRGTQYF. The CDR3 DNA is TGCAGTGCTAGAGATTCGAGGGGGCGCGGGACCCAGTACTTC.

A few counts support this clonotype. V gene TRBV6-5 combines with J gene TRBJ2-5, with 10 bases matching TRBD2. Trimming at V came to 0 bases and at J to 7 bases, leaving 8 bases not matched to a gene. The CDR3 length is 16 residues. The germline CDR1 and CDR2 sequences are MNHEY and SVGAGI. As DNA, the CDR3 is TGTGCCAGCAGTTACTCTTGGCTAGCGGGAGATGGGACCCAGTACTTC. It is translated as CASSYSWLAGDGTQYF.

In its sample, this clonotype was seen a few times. The CDR3 reads CASSLFQRGGEQFF. CDR3 nucleotides: TGTGCCAGCAGTTTATTCCAGCGGGGCGGTGAGCAGTTCTTC. The V call is TRBV28, the J call TRBJ2-1; 7 positions match TRBD2. Looked up from germline, CDR1 is MDHEN and CDR2 is SYDVKM. The CDR3 runs to 14 residues. J lost 9 bases, V lost 1 base, and 6 bases had no gene match.

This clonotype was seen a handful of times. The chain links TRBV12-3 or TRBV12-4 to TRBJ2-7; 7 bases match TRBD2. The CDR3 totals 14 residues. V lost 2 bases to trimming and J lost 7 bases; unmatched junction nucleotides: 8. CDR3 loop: CASSLLTSDGEQYF. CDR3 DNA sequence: TGTGCCAGCAGTTTACTCACTAGCGATGGGGAGCAGTACTTC.

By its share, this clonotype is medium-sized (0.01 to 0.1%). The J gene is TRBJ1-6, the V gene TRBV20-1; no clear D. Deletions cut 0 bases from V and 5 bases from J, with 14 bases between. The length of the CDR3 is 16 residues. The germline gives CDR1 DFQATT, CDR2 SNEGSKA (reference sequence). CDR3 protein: CSARDHVAAHNSPLHF. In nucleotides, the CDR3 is TGCAGTGCTAGAGATCACGTGGCAGCCCATAATTCACCCCTCCACTTT.

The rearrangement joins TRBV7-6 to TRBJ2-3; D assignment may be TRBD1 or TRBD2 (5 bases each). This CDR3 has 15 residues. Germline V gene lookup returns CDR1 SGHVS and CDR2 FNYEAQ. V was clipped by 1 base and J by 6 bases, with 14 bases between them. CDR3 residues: CASSLGDPERDTQYF. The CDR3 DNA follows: TGTGCCAGCAGCTTAGGGGACCCGGAGAGGGATACGCAGTATTTT.

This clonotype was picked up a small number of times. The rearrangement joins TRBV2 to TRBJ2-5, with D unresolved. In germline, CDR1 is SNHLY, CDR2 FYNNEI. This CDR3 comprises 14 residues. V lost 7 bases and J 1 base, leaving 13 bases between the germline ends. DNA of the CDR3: TGTGCCAGCACCAGGACCTCCATCCAAGAGACCCAGTACTTC. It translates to CASTRTSIQETQYF.

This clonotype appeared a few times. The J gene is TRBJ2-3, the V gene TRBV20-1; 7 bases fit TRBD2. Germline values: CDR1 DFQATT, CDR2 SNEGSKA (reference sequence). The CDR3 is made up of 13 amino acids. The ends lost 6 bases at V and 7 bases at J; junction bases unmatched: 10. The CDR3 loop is CSALSGTTNTQYF. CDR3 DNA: TGCAGTGCCCTCTCCGGGACTACGAATACGCAGTATTTT.

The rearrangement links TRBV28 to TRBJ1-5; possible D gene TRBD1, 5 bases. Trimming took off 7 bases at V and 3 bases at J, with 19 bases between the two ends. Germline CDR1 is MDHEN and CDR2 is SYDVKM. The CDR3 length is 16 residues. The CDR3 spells CASTLQGPAVNQPQHF. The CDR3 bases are TGTGCCAGCACCCTTCAGGGCCCAGCAGTCAATCAGCCCCAGCATTTT.

CDR3 sequence: CASSTRTGGAFQPQHF. Here the CDR3 DNA reads TGTGCCAGTAGTACCCGGACAGGGGGCGCCTTCCAGCCCCAGCATTTT. The chain links TRBV19 to TRBJ1-5, with TRBD1 matching over 11 bases. Looked up from germline, CDR1 is LNHDA and CDR2 is SQIVND (reference sequence). CDR3 size: 16 residues. The V segment lost 4 bases and the J segment 7 bases; nucleotides outside the gene matches: 9.

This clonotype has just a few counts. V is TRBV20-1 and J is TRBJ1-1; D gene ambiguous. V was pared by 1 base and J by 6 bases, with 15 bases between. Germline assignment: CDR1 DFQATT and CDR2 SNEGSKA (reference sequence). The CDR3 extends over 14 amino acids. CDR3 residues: CSARATPQSPEAFF. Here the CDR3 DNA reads TGCAGTGCTAGAGCGACACCCCAAAGCCCTGAAGCTTTCTTT.

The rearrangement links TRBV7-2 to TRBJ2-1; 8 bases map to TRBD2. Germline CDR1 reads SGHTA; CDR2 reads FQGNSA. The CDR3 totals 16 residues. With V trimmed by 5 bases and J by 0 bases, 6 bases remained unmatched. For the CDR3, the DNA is TGTGCCAGCAGCCACGGGAGCGGGAGCTCCTACAATGAGCAGTTCTTC. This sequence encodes CASSHGSGSSYNEQFF.

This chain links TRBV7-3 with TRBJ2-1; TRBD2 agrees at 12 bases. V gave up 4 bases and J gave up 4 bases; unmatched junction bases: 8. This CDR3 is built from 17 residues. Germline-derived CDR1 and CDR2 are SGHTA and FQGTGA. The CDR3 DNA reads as TGTGCCAGCAGCTCAGCCCCTAGCGGGAGGGGGTACAATGAGCAGTTCTTC. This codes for CASSSAPSGRGYNEQFF.

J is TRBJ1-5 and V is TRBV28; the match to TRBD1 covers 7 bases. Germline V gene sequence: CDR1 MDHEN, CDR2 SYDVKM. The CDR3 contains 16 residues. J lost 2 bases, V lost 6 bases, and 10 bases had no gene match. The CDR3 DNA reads TGTGCCAGCAGCCTTCTGACAGGGTTGGGCAATCAGCCCCAGCATTTT. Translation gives CASSLLTGLGNQPQHF.

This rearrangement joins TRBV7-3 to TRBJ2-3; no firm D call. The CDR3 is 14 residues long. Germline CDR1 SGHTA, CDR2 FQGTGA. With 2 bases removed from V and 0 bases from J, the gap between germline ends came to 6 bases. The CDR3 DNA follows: TGTGCCAGCAGCTTAGCAGGAAGCACAGATACGCAGTATTTT. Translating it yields CASSLAGSTDTQYF.

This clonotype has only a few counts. CDR3 residues: CASSLQGSEAFF. CDR3 sequence (DNA): TGTGCCAGCAGCTTACAGGGCTCTGAAGCTTTCTTT. The chain combines TRBV7-6 with TRBJ1-1, with a weak D call TRBD1 (5 bases). Trimming took 2 bases from V and 6 from J, leaving 7 bases between them. This CDR3 is 12 amino acids long. The germline V gene encodes CDR1 SGHVS and CDR2 FNYEAQ.

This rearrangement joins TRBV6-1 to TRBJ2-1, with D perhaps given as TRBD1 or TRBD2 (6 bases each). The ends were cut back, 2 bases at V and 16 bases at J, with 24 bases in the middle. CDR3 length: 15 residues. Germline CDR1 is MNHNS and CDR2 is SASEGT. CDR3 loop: CASSEPGQGGNSCFF. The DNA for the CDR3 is TGTGCCAGCAGTGAACCCGGACAAGGGGGGAATAGTTGTTTCTTC.

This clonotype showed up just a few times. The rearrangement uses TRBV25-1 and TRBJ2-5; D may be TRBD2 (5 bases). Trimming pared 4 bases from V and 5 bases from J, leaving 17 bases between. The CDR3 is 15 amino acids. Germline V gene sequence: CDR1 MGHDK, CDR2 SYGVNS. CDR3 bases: TGTGCCAGCAGTGGCCGGGGTGTCCCCGGGGAGACCCAGTACTTC. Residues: CASSGRGVPGETQYF.

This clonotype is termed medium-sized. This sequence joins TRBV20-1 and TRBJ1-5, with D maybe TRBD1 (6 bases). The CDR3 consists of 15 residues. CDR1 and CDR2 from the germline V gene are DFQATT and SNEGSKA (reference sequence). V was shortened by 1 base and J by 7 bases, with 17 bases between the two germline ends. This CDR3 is CSARVSGAGAQPQHF. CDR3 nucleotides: TGCAGTGCTAGAGTCTCGGGGGCAGGGGCACAGCCCCAGCATTTT.

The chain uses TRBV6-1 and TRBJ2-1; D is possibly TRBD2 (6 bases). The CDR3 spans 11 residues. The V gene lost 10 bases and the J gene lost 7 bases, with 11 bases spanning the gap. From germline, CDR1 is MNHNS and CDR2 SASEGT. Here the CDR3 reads CATTGVNEQFF. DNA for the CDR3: TGTGCCACCACGGGGGTGAATGAGCAGTTCTTC.